Listed below are T cell receptor beta chains from one sample, sequenced in a study of blood T cell repertoires in COVID-19. The protocol was immunoSEQ multiplex PCR, while the TCRdb copy is restricted to in-frame clones and leaves out a portion. Among 59,000 or so clones listed, about four fifths were seen once. The sample taken for sequencing was peripheral blood. These receptors were collected from a woman aged 80 or over with active or convalescent COVID-19. Both conserved end residues are part of each CDR3. A D gene is named only where the DNA matches it firmly. Only some rows state a clone size, as once, few, many or a class for expanded clones.

TRBJ1-2	-	TRBV25-1	-	TGTGCCAGCAGTTCCGCGGGGGTGACTGGCTACACCTTC	CASSSAGVTGYTF
TRBJ1-3	-	TRBV9	-	TGTGCCAGCAGCCCGAGCGGGCGGGACTCTGGAAACACCATATATTTT	CASSPSGRDSGNTIYF
TRBJ1-5	TRBD1	TRBV18	-	TGTGCCAGCTCCCCCAAGACAGGGGTGGATCAGCCCCAGCATTTT	CASSPKTGVDQPQHF
TRBJ2-7	TRBD1	TRBV6-2/TRBV6-3	-	TGTGCCAGCAGTCACGGACAGGGGGCCTACGAGCAGTACTTC	CASSHGQGAYEQYF
TRBJ1-1	TRBD1	TRBV5-1	-	TGCGCCAGCAGCTTAGGAGGACAGGGGGTAACTGAAGCTTTCTTT	CASSLGGQGVTEAFF
TRBJ1-2	TRBD1	TRBV27	-	TGTGCCAGCAGTTTAGGGGGCGGGACAGGGGGCGCTCCTTATGGCTACACCTTC	CASSLGGGTGGAPYGYTF
TRBJ2-2	-	TRBV5-1	-	TGCGCCAGCAGCCACGGCGGGACCGGGGAGCTGTTTTTT	CASSHGGTGELFF
TRBJ1-6	-	TRBV4-1	-	TGCGCCAGCAGCCCGACCCCCGGGGGGTATAATTCACCCCTCCACTTT	CASSPTPGGYNSPLHF
TRBJ1-1	-	TRBV10-3	-	TGTGCCATCAGTGAGCAATGGGGGGTCGGAGCTTTCTTT	CAISEQWGVGAFF
TRBJ2-1	TRBD1	TRBV7-9	few	TGTGCCAGCAGCTTAGCGGGACAGGGGGCCGAGGAGCAGTTCTTC	CASSLAGQGAEEQFF
TRBJ2-2	-	TRBV7-2	-	TGTGCCAGCACCCCAACGGCTGCCGGAGTCGGGGAGCTGTTTTTT	CASTPTAAGVGELFF
TRBJ1-4	TRBD1	TRBV18	-	TGTGCCAGCTCACCACCGGGGACAGGGATAAATGAAAAACTGTTTTTT	CASSPPGTGINEKLFF
TRBJ1-2	-	TRBV6-1	-	TGTGCCAGCAGTGACACTGGGCATGGCTACACCTTC	CASSDTGHGYTF
TRBJ1-3	TRBD1	TRBV5-1	-	TGCGCCAGCAGCATAGGGACAGGGGGCGCATCTGGAAACACCATATATTTT	CASSIGTGGASGNTIYF
TRBJ2-1	-	TRBV2	once	TGTGCCAGCAATCTCCAGTCCCTCATCAATGAGCAGTTCTTC	CASNLQSLINEQFF
TRBJ2-7	-	TRBV3-1/TRBV3-2	-	TGTGCCAGCAGCCAAGTGGGGCGCGAGCAGTACTTC	CASSQVGREQYF
TRBJ2-5	-	TRBV5-1	-	TGCGCCAGCAGCTTGTTTTCAGAAGAGACCCAGTACTTC	CASSLFSEETQYF
TRBJ1-3	-	TRBV3-1/TRBV3-2	-	TGTGCCAGCAGCCAAGTCCGCTCTGGAAACACCATATATTTT	CASSQVRSGNTIYF
TRBJ1-2	TRBD1	TRBV6-6	-	TGTGCCAGCAGTTACTCGCGACAGGGGGCGCAAGGCTACACCTTC	CASSYSRQGAQGYTF
TRBJ2-4	-	TRBV19	once	TGTGCCAGTCAGGGCCTCGGGAACATTCAGTACTTC	CASQGLGNIQYF
TRBJ1-3	-	TRBV19	once	TGTGCCAGTAGCACCGGAGGTTTCTCTGGAAACACCATATATTTT	CASSTGGFSGNTIYF
TRBJ1-2	-	TRBV10-3	-	TGTGCCATCAGTGATCCGGGGAGTAGGACTGAGAACTATGGCTACACCTTC	CAISDPGSRTENYGYTF
TRBJ2-6	TRBD1	TRBV3-1/TRBV3-2	-	TGTGCCAGCAGCCAAGTGCTTCGCAGGGGGCTCGTGGGGGGCTCTGATGGGGCCAACGTCCTGACTTTC	CASSQVLRRGLVGGSDGANVLTF
TRBJ2-2	TRBD2	TRBV4-3	-	TGCGCCAGCAGCCACACCACTAGCGGGGGGGCTCTGAACACCGGGGAGCTGTTTTTT	CASSHTTSGGALNTGELFF
TRBJ2-7	TRBD1	TRBV10-3	once	TGTGCCATCAGTGCCGGACAGGGAACCTACGAGCAGTACTTC	CAISAGQGTYEQYF
TRBJ1-2	-	TRBV5-4	-	TGTGCCAGCAGCTTAAAGACAGGACTTTCCTATGGCTACACCTTC	CASSLKTGLSYGYTF
TRBJ1-1	-	TRBV7-2	-	TGTGCCAGCAGCCCCTGGGACACCGTGAACACTGAAGCTTTCTTT	CASSPWDTVNTEAFF
TRBJ2-7	-	TRBV2	-	TGTGCCAGCAGTGAGGGGCCGAATATACCCTACGAGCAGTACTTC	CASSEGPNIPYEQYF
TRBJ1-2	-	TRBV29-1	once	TGCAGCGCGGTCCCAGGCAACGCCTATGGCTACACCTTC	CSAVPGNAYGYTF
TRBJ2-2	TRBD1	TRBV7-2	-	TGTGCCAGCAGTTACGGGACAGGGGGCCCCGGGGAGCTGTTTTTT	CASSYGTGGPGELFF
TRBJ2-1	-	TRBV7-2	few	TGTGCCAGCAGCTTAGGAGGGTGGGATGAGCAGTTCTTC	CASSLGGWDEQFF
TRBJ2-7	-	TRBV12-3/TRBV12-4	-	TGTGCCAGCAGTCCCCAGGGCAGCGAGCAGTACTTC	CASSPQGSEQYF
TRBJ2-5	TRBD1	TRBV18	-	TGTGCCAGCTCCCTCCGGACAGGGGTACTGGAGACCCAGTACTTC	CASSLRTGVLETQYF
TRBJ1-6	-	TRBV9	-	TGTGCCAGCAGCGAGTCGGAGGCCGTCGGTAATTCACCCCTCCACTTT	CASSESEAVGNSPLHF
TRBJ1-1	-	TRBV7-2	-	TGTGCCAGCAGCTTAGCGGGTCCGGGGACTGAAGCTTTCTTT	CASSLAGPGTEAFF
TRBJ1-5	TRBD1	TRBV28	-	TGTGCCAGCAGTTTACTCCGGACAGGGGCGAATCAGCCCCAGCATTTT	CASSLLRTGANQPQHF
TRBJ2-1	TRBD2	TRBV18	-	TGTGCCAGCTCACCACGCGCGGGGGACTCCTACAATGAGCAGTTCTTC	CASSPRAGDSYNEQFF
TRBJ1-1	-	TRBV7-2	-	TGTGCCAGCAGCTTAGCAGGGGCTTTTTACACTGAAGCTTTCTTT	CASSLAGAFYTEAFF